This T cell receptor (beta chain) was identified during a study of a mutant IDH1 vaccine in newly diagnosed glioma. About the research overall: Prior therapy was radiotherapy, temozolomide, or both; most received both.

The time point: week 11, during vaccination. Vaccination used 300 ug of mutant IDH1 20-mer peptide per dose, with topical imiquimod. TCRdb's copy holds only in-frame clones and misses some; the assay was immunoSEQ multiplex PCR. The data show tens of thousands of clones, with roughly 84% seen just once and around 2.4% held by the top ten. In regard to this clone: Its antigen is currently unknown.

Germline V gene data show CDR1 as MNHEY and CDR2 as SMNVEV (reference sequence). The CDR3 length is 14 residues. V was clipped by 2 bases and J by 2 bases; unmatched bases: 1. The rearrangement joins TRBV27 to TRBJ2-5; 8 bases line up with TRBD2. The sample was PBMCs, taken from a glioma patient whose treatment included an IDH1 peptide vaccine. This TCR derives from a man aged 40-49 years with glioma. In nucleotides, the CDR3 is TGTGCCAGCAGTTTACGGGGGGGACAAGAGACCCAGTACTTC. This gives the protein CASSLRGGQETQYF.